The clone carrying this TCR beta chain was seen ten or more times. The antigen is unknown. Time point: newly diagnosed GD, antithyroid drugs for less than 3 months. RNA from PBMCs was the source of the TCR library. This entry belongs to a study of regulatory T cells in long-lasting Graves disease. Study-wide context: Newly diagnosed Graves' patients had taken antithyroid drugs under 3 months.

iRepertoire HTBI primers and Arm-PCR of CDR3 regions built TCR beta libraries. TCRdb used MiXCR to reprocess the multiplex PCR reads, holding one entry per CDR3 protein. The sample carries 510,000 or so distinct CDR3 sequences, 9.5% to 15% recorded once. Findings and caveats of the study: Possibly, too few samples lowered accuracy.

These data were likewise used in another study, on T cells in Graves' hyperthyroidism and ophthalmopathy. That paper adds: The TCR CDR3 was amplified in a first-round RT-PCR using the HTBI primer set.

This clonotype originated in a woman in her 30s with Graves disease. The source was peripheral blood mononuclear cells (PBMCs), collected at new diagnosis, from a patient treated with antithyroid drugs.

The CDR3 DNA reads as TGTGCCAGCAGCCAGGGGGCGGCAACTAATGAAAAACTGTTTTTT. It specifies CASSQGAATNEKLFF. The chain couples TRBV3-1 to TRBJ1-4; D is perhaps TRBD1 (6 bases). Germline V gene sequence: CDR1 LGHDT, CDR2 YNNKEL (reference sequence). The germline V and J ends were trimmed by 3 bases and 0 bases, with 8 bases remaining between them. The CDR3 has 15 residues.